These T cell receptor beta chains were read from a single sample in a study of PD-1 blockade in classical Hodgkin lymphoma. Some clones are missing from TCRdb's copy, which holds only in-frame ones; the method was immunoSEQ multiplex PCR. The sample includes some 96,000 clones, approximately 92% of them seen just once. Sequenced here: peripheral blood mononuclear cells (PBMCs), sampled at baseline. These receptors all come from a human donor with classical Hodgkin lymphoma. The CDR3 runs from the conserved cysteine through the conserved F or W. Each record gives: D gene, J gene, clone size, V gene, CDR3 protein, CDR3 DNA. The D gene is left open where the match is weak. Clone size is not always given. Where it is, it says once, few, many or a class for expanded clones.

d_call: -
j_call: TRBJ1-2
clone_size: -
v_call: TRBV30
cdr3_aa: CAWSVQAGGGYTF
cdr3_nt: TGTGCCTGGAGTGTCCAGGCGGGTGGAGGCTACACCTTC

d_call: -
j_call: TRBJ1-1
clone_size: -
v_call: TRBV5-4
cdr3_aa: CASSQDGEAFF
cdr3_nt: TGTGCCAGCAGCCAGGACGGAGAAGCTTTCTTT

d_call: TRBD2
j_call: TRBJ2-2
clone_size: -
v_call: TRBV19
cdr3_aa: CAAIRSGSDTGELFF
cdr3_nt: TGTGCGGCCATACGGAGCGGGAGCGACACCGGGGAGCTGTTTTTT

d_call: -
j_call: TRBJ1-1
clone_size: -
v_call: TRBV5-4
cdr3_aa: CASSLPRVGGTEAFF
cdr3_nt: TGTGCCAGCAGCTTACCCAGGGTTGGTGGTACTGAAGCTTTCTTT

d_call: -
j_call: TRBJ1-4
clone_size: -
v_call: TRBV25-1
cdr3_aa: CASSEYKGAHNEKLFF
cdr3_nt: TGTGCCAGCAGTGAATATAAAGGGGCCCATAATGAAAAACTGTTTTTT

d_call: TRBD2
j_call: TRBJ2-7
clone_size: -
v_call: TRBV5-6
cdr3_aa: CASSLYGTSGRDYEQYF
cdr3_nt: TGTGCCAGCAGCTTGTATGGGACTAGCGGGAGGGACTACGAGCAGTACTTC

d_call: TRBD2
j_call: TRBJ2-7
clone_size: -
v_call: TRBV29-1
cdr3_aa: CSVSPGGSTYEQYF
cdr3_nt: TGCAGCGTCTCCCCGGGAGGGTCAACCTACGAGCAGTACTTC

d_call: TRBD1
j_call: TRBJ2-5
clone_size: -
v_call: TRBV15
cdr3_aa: CATSSQWDRGETQYF
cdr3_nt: TGTGCCACCAGCAGCCAATGGGACAGGGGAGAGACCCAGTACTTC

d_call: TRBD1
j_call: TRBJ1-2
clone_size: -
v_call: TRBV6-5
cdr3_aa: CASSQTTGGNYGYTF
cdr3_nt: TGTGCCAGCAGCCAAACTACAGGGGGCAACTATGGCTACACCTTC

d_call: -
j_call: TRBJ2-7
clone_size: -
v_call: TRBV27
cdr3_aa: CASSFSGSSYEQYF
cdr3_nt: TGTGCCAGCAGTTTCTCCGGGTCCTCCTACGAGCAGTACTTC

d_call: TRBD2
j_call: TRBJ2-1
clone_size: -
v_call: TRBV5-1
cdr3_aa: CASSSYTSAIANEQFF
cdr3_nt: TGCGCCAGCAGCTCCTACACTAGCGCGATCGCCAATGAGCAGTTCTTC

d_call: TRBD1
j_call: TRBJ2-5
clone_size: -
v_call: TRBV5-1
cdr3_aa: CASGLQGQGGGETQYF
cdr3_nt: TGCGCCAGCGGGCTGCAAGGACAGGGAGGTGGGGAGACCCAGTACTTC

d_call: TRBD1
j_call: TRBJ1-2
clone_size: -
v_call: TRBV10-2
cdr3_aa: CASSPDRARGYTF
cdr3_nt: TGCGCCAGCAGCCCCGACAGGGCTCGGGGCTACACCTTC

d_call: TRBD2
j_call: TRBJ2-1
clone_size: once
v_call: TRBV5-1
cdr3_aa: CASTSLRASGDVIYNEQFF
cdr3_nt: TGCGCCAGCACGTCACTTCGGGCTAGCGGGGACGTAATCTACAATGAGCAGTTCTTC

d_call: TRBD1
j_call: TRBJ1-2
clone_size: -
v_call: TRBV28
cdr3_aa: CASSRDRYYGYTF
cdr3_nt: TGTGCCAGCAGTCGGGACAGGTACTATGGCTACACCTTC

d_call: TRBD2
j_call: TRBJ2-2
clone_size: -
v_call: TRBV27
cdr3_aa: CATKSGPSTGLAARGSTGELFF
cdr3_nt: TGTGCCACCAAATCGGGCCCTTCGACCGGACTAGCGGCAAGAGGTAGCACCGGGGAGCTGTTTTTT

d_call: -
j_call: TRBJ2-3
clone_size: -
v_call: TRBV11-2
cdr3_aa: CASSLEGPDTQYF
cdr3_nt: TGTGCCAGCAGCTTAGAGGGGCCAGATACGCAGTATTTT

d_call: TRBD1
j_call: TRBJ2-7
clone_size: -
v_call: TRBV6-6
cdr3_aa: CASSGRDRGPYEQYF
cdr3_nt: TGTGCCAGCAGTGGCCGGGACAGGGGCCCCTACGAGCAGTACTTC

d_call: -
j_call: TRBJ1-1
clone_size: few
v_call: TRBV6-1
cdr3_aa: CASSDRAAVNTEAFF
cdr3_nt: TGTGCCAGCAGTGATCGGGCAGCAGTGAACACTGAAGCTTTCTTT

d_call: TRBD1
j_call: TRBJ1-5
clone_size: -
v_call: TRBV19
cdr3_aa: CASSGIQGPNSNQPQHF
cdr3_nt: TGTGCCAGTAGTGGGATACAGGGGCCAAATAGCAATCAGCCCCAGCATTTT

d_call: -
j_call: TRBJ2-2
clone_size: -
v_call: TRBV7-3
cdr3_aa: CASSPKVQANTGELFF
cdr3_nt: TGTGCCAGCAGCCCCAAGGTGCAGGCGAACACCGGGGAGCTGTTTTTT

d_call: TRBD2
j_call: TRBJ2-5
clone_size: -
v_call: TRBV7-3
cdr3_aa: CASSLTGRGGEETQYF
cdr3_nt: TGTGCCAGCAGCTTAACGGGGCGCGGGGGTGAGGAGACCCAGTACTTC

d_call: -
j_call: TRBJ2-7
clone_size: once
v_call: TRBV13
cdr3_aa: CASSLDLGEQYF
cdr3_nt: TGTGCCAGCAGCTTGGATCTCGGGGAGCAGTACTTC

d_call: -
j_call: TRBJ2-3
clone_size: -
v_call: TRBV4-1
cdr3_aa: CASSQGQLLFTDTQYF
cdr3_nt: TGCGCCAGCAGCCAAGGACAGCTCTTATTTACAGATACGCAGTATTTT

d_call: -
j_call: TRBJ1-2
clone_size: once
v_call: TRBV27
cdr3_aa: CASSLFGQEITF
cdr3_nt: TGTGCCAGCAGTTTATTCGGGCAGGAGATCACCTTC

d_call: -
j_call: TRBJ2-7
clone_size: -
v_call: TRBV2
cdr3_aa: CASTRSYEQYF
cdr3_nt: TGTGCCAGCACGCGCTCCTACGAGCAGTACTTC

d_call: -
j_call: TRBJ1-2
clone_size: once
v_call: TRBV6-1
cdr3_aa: CASSERAGSGYTF
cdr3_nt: TGTGCCAGCAGTGAACGGGCAGGGAGTGGCTACACCTTC

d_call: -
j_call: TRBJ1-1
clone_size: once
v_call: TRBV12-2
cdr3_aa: CASRFLCSLQGFTEAFF
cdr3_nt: TGTGCAAGTCGCTTTTTGTGCAGTTTACAGGGATTCACTGAAGCTTTCTTT

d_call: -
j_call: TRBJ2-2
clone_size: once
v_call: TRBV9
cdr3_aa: CASSAGTPGTGELFF
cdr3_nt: TGTGCCAGCAGCGCCGGGACTCCAGGCACCGGGGAGCTGTTTTTT

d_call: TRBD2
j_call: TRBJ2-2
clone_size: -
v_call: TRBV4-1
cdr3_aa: CASSQAFTSGNRDTGELFF
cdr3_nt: TGCGCCAGCAGCCAAGCTTTTACTAGCGGGAATCGGGACACCGGGGAGCTGTTTTTT

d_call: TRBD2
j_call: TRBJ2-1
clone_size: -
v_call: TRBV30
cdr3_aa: CAWSVGLAGVAGYNEQFF
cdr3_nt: TGTGCCTGGAGTGTAGGACTAGCGGGAGTGGCCGGCTACAATGAGCAGTTCTTC

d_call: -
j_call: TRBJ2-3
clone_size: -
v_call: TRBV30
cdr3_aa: CAWAEPGLLSTDTQYF
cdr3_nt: TGTGCCTGGGCCGAACCGGGACTGCTTAGCACAGATACGCAGTATTTT

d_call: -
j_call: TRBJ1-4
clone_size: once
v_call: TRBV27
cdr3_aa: CASSLWGANEKLFF
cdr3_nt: TGTGCCAGCAGTTTGTGGGGGGCTAATGAAAAACTGTTTTTT

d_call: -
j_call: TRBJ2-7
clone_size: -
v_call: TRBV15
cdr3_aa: CATSRDRAARGINEQYF
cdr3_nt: TGTGCCACCAGCAGAGATCGAGCGGCCCGCGGGATCAACGAGCAGTACTTC

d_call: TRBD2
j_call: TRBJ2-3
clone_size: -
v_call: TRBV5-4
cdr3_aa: CASSFASGNLPSTDTQYF
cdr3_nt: TGTGCCAGCAGCTTCGCTAGCGGGAATTTACCTAGCACAGATACGCAGTATTTT

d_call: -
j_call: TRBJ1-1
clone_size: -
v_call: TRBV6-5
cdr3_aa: CASRPSGPNTEAFF
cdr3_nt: TGTGCCAGCAGACCCTCCGGACCGAACACTGAAGCTTTCTTT

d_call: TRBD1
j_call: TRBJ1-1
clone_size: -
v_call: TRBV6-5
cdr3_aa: CASYRGSTEAFF
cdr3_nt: TGTGCCAGTTACAGGGGGAGCACTGAAGCTTTCTTT

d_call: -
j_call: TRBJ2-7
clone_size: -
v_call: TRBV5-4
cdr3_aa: CASSLRKTGPPYEQYF
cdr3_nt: TGTGCCAGCAGCTTGAGAAAGACAGGCCCCCCCTACGAGCAGTACTTC

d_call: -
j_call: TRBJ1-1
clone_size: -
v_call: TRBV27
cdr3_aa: CASSLFRGESEAFF
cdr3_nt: TGTGCCAGCAGTTTATTCCGGGGAGAATCTGAAGCTTTCTTT

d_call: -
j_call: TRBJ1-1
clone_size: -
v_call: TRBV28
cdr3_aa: CASRSSGAVNTEAFF
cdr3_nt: TGTGCCAGCAGGTCTTCTGGGGCCGTTAACACTGAAGCTTTCTTT

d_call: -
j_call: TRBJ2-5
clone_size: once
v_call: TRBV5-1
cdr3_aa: CASRSDLAVGSETQYF
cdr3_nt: TGCGCCAGCAGATCCGATCTCGCAGTGGGTTCGGAGACCCAGTACTTC

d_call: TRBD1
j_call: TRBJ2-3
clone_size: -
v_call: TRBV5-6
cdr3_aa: CASSSAYRGTGDTQYF
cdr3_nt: TGTGCCAGCAGCTCAGCTTACAGGGGGACGGGAGATACGCAGTATTTT

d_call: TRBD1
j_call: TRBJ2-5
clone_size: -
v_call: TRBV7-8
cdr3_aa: CASSLWDSQETQYF
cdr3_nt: TGTGCCAGCAGCTTATGGGACAGTCAAGAGACCCAGTACTTC

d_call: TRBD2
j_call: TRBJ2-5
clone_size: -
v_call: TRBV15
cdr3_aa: CATSRGLAGFQETQYF
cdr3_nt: TGTGCCACCAGCAGGGGACTAGCGGGATTCCAAGAGACCCAGTACTTC

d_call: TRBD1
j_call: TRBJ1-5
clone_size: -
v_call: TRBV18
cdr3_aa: CASSPKAGGLVQPQHF
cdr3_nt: TGTGCCAGCTCACCAAAGGCAGGGGGCTTGGTTCAGCCCCAGCATTTT

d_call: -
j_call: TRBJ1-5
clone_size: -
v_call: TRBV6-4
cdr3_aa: CASSLSCYSNQPQHF
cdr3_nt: TGTGCCAGCAGTTTGTCGTGTTATAGCAATCAGCCCCAGCATTTT

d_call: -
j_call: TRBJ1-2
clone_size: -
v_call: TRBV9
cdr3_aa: CASSLGGGNYGYTF
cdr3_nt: TGTGCCAGCAGCCTTGGCGGGGGGAACTATGGCTACACCTTC

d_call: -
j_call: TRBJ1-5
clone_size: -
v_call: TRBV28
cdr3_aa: CASSLSTLSNQPQHF
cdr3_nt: TGTGCCAGCAGTTTGTCGACGTTGAGCAATCAGCCCCAGCATTTT

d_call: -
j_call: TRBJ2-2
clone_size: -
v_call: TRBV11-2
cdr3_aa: CASSFSSLANTGELFF
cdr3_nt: TGTGCCAGCAGCTTTTCTAGTCTCGCGAACACCGGGGAGCTGTTTTTT

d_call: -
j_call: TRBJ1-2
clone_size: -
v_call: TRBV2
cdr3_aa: CAQEAAYYGYTF
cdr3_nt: TGTGCCCAAGAGGCAGCCTACTATGGCTACACCTTC

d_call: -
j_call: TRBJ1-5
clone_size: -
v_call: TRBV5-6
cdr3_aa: CASSLGAGHGSNQPQHF
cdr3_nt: TGTGCCAGCAGCTTAGGAGCGGGACATGGGAGCAATCAGCCCCAGCATTTT

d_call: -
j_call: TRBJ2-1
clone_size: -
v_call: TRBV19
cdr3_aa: CASSISSDGGRDNEQFF
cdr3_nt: TGTGCCAGTAGTATCTCTTCCGACGGCGGCAGGGATAATGAGCAGTTCTTC

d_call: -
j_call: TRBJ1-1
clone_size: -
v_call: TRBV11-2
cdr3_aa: CASSQGAIGTEAFF
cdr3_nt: TGTGCCAGCAGCCAAGGGGCGATTGGCACTGAAGCTTTCTTT